A selection of T cell receptor beta chains follows, all from one sample in a study of shared clonotypes between healthy human individuals. The assay was immunoSEQ multiplex PCR, and TCRdb's table has in-frame clones only and misses some. The data show about a million clones, approximately 75% seen once. Source material: memory CD4+ T cells from PBMCs. The receptor set was obtained from a man younger than 35 in good health. Some clones in this sample may be carry-over from other donors' samples. Each CDR3 is given with its conserved first and last residue. The D gene is left open where the match is weak. Not all rows give a size; the values are once, few, many and, for expanded clones, a class.

cdr3_aa cdr3_nt j_call clone_size v_call d_call
CASSRWASGRPGELFF TGTGCCAGCAGTCGATGGGCTAGCGGTAGACCGGGGGAGCTGTTTTTT TRBJ2-2 . TRBV7-9 TRBD2
CASSWGRPLYEQYF TGTGCCAGCAGCTGGGGACGGCCCCTCTACGAGCAGTACTTC TRBJ2-7 . TRBV6-6 .
CASSVELVYGEQFF TGTGCCAGCAGCGTAGAGCTAGTTTACGGTGAGCAGTTCTTC TRBJ2-1 . TRBV9 .
CASSEALTAEQYF TGTGCCAGCAGTGAAGCGCTCACAGCAGAGCAGTACTTC TRBJ2-7 . TRBV6-1 .
CASSMELVQGKTYGYTF TGTGCCAGTAGTATGGAACTTGTACAGGGGAAGACCTATGGCTACACCTTC TRBJ1-2 . TRBV19 TRBD1
CASSLWRGLAGEQNEQFF TGTGCCAGCAGTTTATGGCGTGGGCTAGCGGGAGAACAGAATGAGCAGTTCTTC TRBJ2-1 . TRBV28 TRBD2
CASSQMRGQWRGYTF TGCGCCAGCAGCCAGATGAGGGGACAGTGGCGTGGCTACACCTTC TRBJ1-2 . TRBV4-1 TRBD1
CASSLLQMNTEAFF TGCGCCAGCAGCTTGCTACAGATGAACACTGAAGCTTTCTTT TRBJ1-1 few TRBV5-1 .
CASSLFRPPNGRLRHF TGTGCCAGCAGCTTATTCCGGCCCCCAAATGGTCGACTCAGGCATTTT TRBJ2-3 once TRBV7-9 .
CASSPTQGDTIYF TGTGCCAGCTCACCCACCCAGGGAGACACCATATATTTT TRBJ1-3 . TRBV18 .
CASSEGGLGTQYF TGTGCCAGCAGTGAGGGGGGCTTGGGGACCCAGTACTTC TRBJ2-5 . TRBV2 .
CSVGVYSLDSSGNTIYF TGCAGCGTTGGGGTCTACAGTCTCGACTCCTCTGGAAACACCATATATTTT TRBJ1-3 . TRBV29-1 .
CASSFGLAGYYEQYF TGTGCCAGCAGTTTCGGACTAGCGGGATACTACGAGCAGTACTTC TRBJ2-7 . TRBV7-2 TRBD2
CASSPRTGDPSTNEKLFF TGTGCCAGCAGCCCGAGGACAGGCGACCCGTCAACTAATGAAAAACTGTTTTTT TRBJ1-4 . TRBV11-2 TRBD1
CATIRAGKNEQFF TGTGCCACCATTAGGGCAGGGAAGAATGAGCAGTTCTTC TRBJ2-1 once TRBV6-6 .
CASSLVAGPGEKLFF TGCGCCAGCAGCCTGGTGGCGGGACCGGGTGAAAAACTGTTTTTT TRBJ1-4 few TRBV5-1 .
CASSLTGSRQETQYF TGTGCCAGCAGCTTGACAGGGAGCAGACAAGAGACCCAGTACTTC TRBJ2-5 . TRBV7-2 TRBD1
CASSLASYNEQFF TGTGCCAGCAGCTTAGCAAGCTACAATGAGCAGTTCTTC TRBJ2-1 . TRBV7-2 .
CASKQGAGNTIYF TGTGCCAGCAAACAGGGGGCTGGAAACACCATATATTTT TRBJ1-3 . TRBV27 TRBD1
CASSSAAGTYYEQYF TGTGCCAGCAGTTCGGCTGCGGGGACCTACTACGAGCAGTACTTC TRBJ2-7 . TRBV28 .
CASSLVGQPKGETQYF TGTGCCAGCAGCTTAGTAGGTCAACCAAAGGGGGAGACCCAGTACTTC TRBJ2-5 . TRBV7-8 .
CASSPYPGYVAGELFF TGTGCCAGCAGCCCCTACCCGGGATATGTTGCCGGGGAGCTGTTTTTT TRBJ2-2 . TRBV9 .
CASSRESSGNTIYF TGTGCCAGCTCACGCGAGAGCTCTGGAAACACCATATATTTT TRBJ1-3 . TRBV18 .
CASRRLADNNEQFF TGCGCCAGCAGGCGACTAGCGGACAACAATGAGCAGTTCTTC TRBJ2-1 . TRBV5-1 TRBD2
CASGSGTGTREQYF TGTGCCAGCGGATCCGGGACAGGAACGCGCGAGCAGTACTTC TRBJ2-7 . TRBV28 TRBD1
CASSQSGRGPRSGHNYGYTF TGCGCCAGCAGCCAATCGGGCCGGGGTCCTCGATCCGGCCATAACTATGGCTACACCTTC TRBJ1-2 . TRBV4-1 .
CASSRGPGTDTQYF TGCGCCAGCAGTCGGGGGCCAGGGACAGATACGCAGTATTTT TRBJ2-3 . TRBV5-1 .
CASSLGWGAYGYTF TGTGCCAGCAGCCTTGGGTGGGGGGCCTATGGCTACACCTTC TRBJ1-2 . TRBV5-8 .
CASSLWASSRGYEQYF TGCGCCAGCAGCTTGTGGGCCTCGAGTAGGGGCTACGAGCAGTACTTC TRBJ2-7 . TRBV5-1 .
CASSSWGGAPDTQYF TGTGCCAGCAGCTCCTGGGGGGGCGCGCCAGATACGCAGTATTTT TRBJ2-3 . TRBV7-2 .
CATSSGPGQGLKGPNQPQHF TGTGCCACCAGCAGTGGACCGGGACAGGGCTTGAAAGGGCCCAATCAGCCCCAGCATTTT TRBJ1-5 . TRBV15 TRBD1
CASSLRSGRGRTDTQYF TGTGCCAGCAGCTTACGAAGCGGGAGGGGGAGGACAGATACGCAGTATTTT TRBJ2-3 . TRBV7-3 TRBD2
CAISAGGADLAGGFGEQYF TGTGCCATCAGTGCGGGGGGCGCGGATCTAGCGGGAGGGTTCGGCGAGCAGTACTTC TRBJ2-7 . TRBV10-3 TRBD2
CASSHSRLAGGYEQYF TGTGCCAGCAGCCATAGTCGACTAGCGGGAGGCTACGAGCAGTACTTC TRBJ2-7 . TRBV7-6 TRBD2
CASSFLREGPETQYF TGTGCCAGCAGCTTCCTCCGGGAGGGCCCCGAGACCCAGTACTTC TRBJ2-5 . TRBV5-8 TRBD2
CASSQGLTSGLSDTQYF TGCGCCAGCAGCCAGGGCCTGACTAGCGGGTTGTCAGATACGCAGTATTTT TRBJ2-3 . TRBV4-1 TRBD2